The subject of this entry is one T cell receptor beta chain. Its antigen is still unknown. Treatment-naive patients with stable or active relapsing-remitting disease were the multiple sclerosis controls. FACS was used to enrich TEMRA cells, whereas the CD8+ and CD4+ T cells were obtained by negative isolation. Reverse transcription used about 0.45 to 1 ug RNA and random hexamers. TCRdb re-analysed the immunoSEQ multiplex PCR reads in MiXCR, keeping a single row per CDR3 protein. The sample has approximately 200,000 distinct CDR3 sequences, about 90% seen once; the top ten hold about 0.12%. This sample was included in a study of CD8 T cells in Susac syndrome. Deletions cut 0 bases from V and 1 base from J, with 11 bases between. This CDR3 is built from 15 residues. Germline lookup yields CDR1 DFQATT and CDR2 SNEGSKA (reference sequence). Study-level findings and limits: Only a relatively small number of individuals were included in the TCR sequencing and HLA analysis.

The chain has TRBV20-1 and TRBJ2-3; weak D call: TRBD2 (6 bases). This clonotype was sampled from a human donor with multiple sclerosis. The source material was CD8+ T cells from PBMCs. This CDR3 is CSARDGGEGTDTQYF. CDR3 nucleotides: TGCAGTGCTAGAGATGGTGGGGAGGGCACAGATACGCAGTATTTT.